Listed below are T cell receptor beta chains from one sample, sequenced in a study of blood T cell repertoires in COVID-19. The data were produced by immunoSEQ multiplex PCR, yet TCRdb's version contains in-frame clones alone and is incomplete. The table records some 140,000 clones, 84% of them present only once. The source material was PBMCs or T cells enriched from blood (not recorded which). The receptors here all came from a man in his forties or fifties with acute COVID-19. CDR3s include the opening cysteine and the closing phenylalanine or tryptophan. The D gene is left open where the match is weak. Only some rows state a clone size, as once, few, many or a class for expanded clones.

J	size	V	D	CDR3	DNA
TRBJ1-2	few	TRBV5-1	NA	CASSPRDYGYTF	TGCGCCAGCAGCCCCCGGGACTATGGCTACACCTTC
TRBJ2-2	NA	TRBV28	NA	CASSFSGVSTGELFF	TGTGCCAGCAGTTTCTCCGGGGTTTCCACCGGGGAGCTGTTTTTT
TRBJ2-7	NA	TRBV4-3	TRBD2	CASSQELAGFYEQYF	TGCGCCAGCAGCCAAGAGCTAGCGGGATTCTACGAGCAGTACTTC
TRBJ1-1	NA	TRBV25-1	NA	CASSLGGNTEAFF	TGTGCCAGCTCCCTGGGGGGGAACACTGAAGCTTTCTTT
TRBJ1-5	once	TRBV6-5	NA	CASSYSRQGNQPQHF	TGTGCCAGCAGTTACTCGAGACAAGGCAATCAGCCCCAGCATTTT
TRBJ1-5	NA	TRBV2	TRBD1	CASSPGTGRNQPQHF	TGTGCCAGCAGCCCCGGGACAGGACGCAATCAGCCCCAGCATTTT
TRBJ1-5	few	TRBV19	TRBD1	CASTKTGDYQPQHF	TGTGCCAGTACCAAGACAGGGGATTATCAGCCCCAGCATTTT
TRBJ2-1	once	TRBV10-2	TRBD2	CASSERLGDRGTSGRIEQFF	TGCGCCAGCAGTGAACGATTAGGGGACAGGGGCACTAGCGGGAGGATTGAGCAGTTCTTC
TRBJ2-3	NA	TRBV10-3	NA	CAIKEALLGDTQYF	TGTGCCATCAAGGAGGCCCTACTAGGCGATACGCAGTATTTT
TRBJ1-2	once	TRBV19	NA	CASSYREGYGYTF	TGTGCCAGTAGTTACAGGGAAGGGTATGGCTACACCTTC
TRBJ2-5	NA	TRBV7-2	NA	CASRSIQETQYF	TGTGCCAGCAGGTCCATCCAAGAGACCCAGTACTTC
TRBJ1-1	NA	TRBV5-1	NA	CASSLAPRGGEGTEAFF	TGCGCCAGCAGCTTGGCGCCCAGGGGAGGGGAAGGAACTGAAGCTTTCTTT
TRBJ1-5	NA	TRBV15	NA	CATSREGGGQPQHF	TGTGCCACCAGCAGAGAAGGTGGAGGGCAGCCCCAGCATTTT
TRBJ1-1	once	TRBV27	NA	CASSSGEPWKNTEAFF	TGTGCCAGCAGTTCGGGAGAACCCTGGAAGAACACTGAAGCTTTCTTT
TRBJ2-1	NA	TRBV3-1/TRBV3-2	TRBD2	CASSQWTSGDYNEQFF	TGTGCCAGCAGCCAGTGGACTAGCGGAGACTACAATGAGCAGTTCTTC
TRBJ2-3	NA	TRBV7-6	TRBD2	CASSKLAGTDDTQYF	TGTGCCAGCAGCAAATTAGCGGGTACCGACGATACGCAGTATTTT
TRBJ2-1	NA	TRBV24-1	TRBD2	CATSDTTSGIGNEQFF	TGTGCCACCAGTGATACCACTAGCGGGATTGGGAATGAGCAGTTCTTC
TRBJ1-1	NA	TRBV7-9	NA	CASKIQGNTEAFF	TGTGCCAGCAAAATACAGGGGAACACTGAAGCTTTCTTT
TRBJ2-2	few	TRBV10-3	NA	CAIRDSRRGTGELFF	TGTGCCATCAGGGACTCCCGCAGGGGCACCGGGGAGCTGTTTTTT
TRBJ2-2	NA	TRBV10-3	TRBD2	CAIGEGTGELFF	TGTGCCATTGGGGAGGGAACCGGGGAGCTGTTTTTT
TRBJ1-5	few	TRBV19	NA	CASSPTFKHQPQHF	TGTGCCAGTAGTCCGACATTCAAACATCAGCCCCAGCATTTT
TRBJ1-5	NA	TRBV27	TRBD1	CASSPLTGLGQPQHF	TGTGCCAGCAGTCCCTTGACAGGGCTTGGACAGCCCCAGCATTTT
TRBJ1-2	many	TRBV2	NA	CASRVDSFNYGYTF	TGTGCCAGCAGGGTCGACAGTTTTAACTATGGCTACACCTTC
TRBJ1-1	NA	TRBV5-5	NA	CASNSGQGNTEAFF	TGTGCCAGCAACTCGGGACAAGGGAACACTGAAGCTTTCTTT
TRBJ2-5	NA	TRBV12-5	TRBD2	CASGHGLAGSETQYF	TGTGCTAGTGGCCACGGACTAGCGGGATCGGAGACCCAGTACTTC
TRBJ1-1	NA	TRBV9	TRBD1	CASSSQYGQDHTEAFF	TGTGCCAGCAGCTCACAATACGGACAGGACCACACTGAAGCTTTCTTT
TRBJ1-4	NA	TRBV4-3	NA	CASSQGNDRKNEKLFF	TGCGCCAGCAGCCAAGGAAACGACAGGAAAAATGAAAAACTGTTTTTT
TRBJ1-6	once	TRBV30	NA	CAWSPDRNSPLHF	TGTGCCTGGAGTCCTGACAGGAATTCACCCCTCCACTTT
TRBJ2-7	NA	TRBV6-5	TRBD2	CASSYLSGSSYEQYF	TGTGCCAGCAGTTACCTTAGCGGGAGCTCCTACGAGCAGTACTTC
TRBJ2-7	NA	TRBV24-1	NA	CATSDLMRGTPSYEQYF	TGTGCCACCAGTGATTTGATGAGGGGGACCCCTTCCTACGAGCAGTACTTC
TRBJ1-2	NA	TRBV5-1	NA	CASSFLGEGYTF	TGCGCCAGCAGCTTCTTAGGGGAAGGCTACACCTTC
TRBJ1-2	NA	TRBV6-5	NA	CASSSNDRKVYGYTF	TGTGCCAGCAGTTCCAACGACAGGAAAGTCTATGGCTACACCTTC
TRBJ2-2	NA	TRBV27	NA	CASSFWGVSTGELFF	TGTGCCAGCAGTTTCTGGGGGGTGAGCACCGGGGAGCTGTTTTTT
TRBJ1-2	NA	TRBV4-1	NA	CASSQDLAGNYGYTF	TGCGCCAGCAGCCAAGATTTGGCAGGGAACTATGGCTACACCTTC
TRBJ2-3	NA	TRBV28	NA	CASSPPEDTQYF	TGTGCCAGCAGTCCCCCTGAGGATACGCAGTATTTT
TRBJ2-5	once	TRBV9	TRBD2	CASSAELAGQETQYF	TGTGCCAGCAGCGCAGAACTAGCGGGGCAAGAGACCCAGTACTTC
TRBJ1-1	NA	TRBV5-1	TRBD1	CASSSETGDGEAFF	TGCGCCAGCAGCTCGGAAACAGGGGATGGTGAAGCTTTCTTT
TRBJ2-1	few	TRBV21-1	NA	CASSARDREKGEQFF	TGTGCCAGCAGCGCCAGGGACAGGGAGAAAGGTGAGCAGTTCTTC
TRBJ2-7	NA	TRBV4-3	NA	CASSQAAHSSYEQYF	TGCGCCAGCAGCCAAGCTGCACACAGCTCCTACGAGCAGTACTTC
TRBJ2-2	NA	TRBV3-1/TRBV3-2	NA	CASTIRGGGNTGELFF	TGTGCCAGCACCATTAGGGGGGGAGGAAACACCGGGGAGCTGTTTTTT
TRBJ2-1	NA	TRBV15	TRBD2	CATSKGLAEYNEQFF	TGTGCCACCAGCAAAGGACTAGCGGAATACAATGAGCAGTTCTTC
TRBJ1-5	NA	TRBV2	NA	CASSEWGGQPQHF	TGTGCCAGCAGTGAATGGGGGGGCCAGCCCCAGCATTTT
TRBJ2-5	NA	TRBV7-7	NA	CASSLAAGIGETQYF	TGTGCCAGCAGCTTAGCGGCAGGGATAGGGGAGACCCAGTACTTC
TRBJ1-4	NA	TRBV30	NA	CAWRHLEKLFF	TGTGCCTGGAGACATTTGGAAAAACTGTTTTTT
TRBJ2-7	few	TRBV3-1/TRBV3-2	TRBD1	CASSQRQGRINEQYF	TGTGCCAGCAGCCAAAGACAGGGTAGGATCAACGAGCAGTACTTC
TRBJ1-3	NA	TRBV14	TRBD1	CASSQDAGGFGGNTIYF	TGTGCCAGCAGCCAAGACGCAGGGGGTTTCGGTGGAAACACCATATATTTT